The 30 T cell receptor beta chains listed next were all sequenced from one sample in a study of technical replicates of blood from a few donors. This table comes from immunoSEQ multiplex PCR, and its TCRdb copy is limited to in-frame clones, with some not included. Of about 74,000 clones in the sample, 89% were seen once. The sequenced material came from T cells isolated from PBMCs. The receptors come from a human donor in good health.

The chain recombines TRBV7-2 with TRBJ2-7; weak D call: TRBD2 (6 bases). Germline loops: CDR1 SGHTA, CDR2 FQGNSA. Trimming cost V 5 bases and J 2 bases, with 16 bases left between them. The CDR3 has 15 amino acids. The CDR3 region has the DNA TGTGCCAGCAGCGGAGATAGCGGCCAACCCTACGAGCAGTACTTC. Its translation: CASSGDSGQPYEQYF.

This clone was observed once. The same CDR3 is also encoded by other DNA sequences in this sample. The genes are TRBV7-2 and TRBJ2-7; TRBD1 agrees at 8 bases. There are 15 residues in the CDR3. V lost 2 bases, J lost 2 bases, and 5 bases stayed unmatched. Germline V gene data show CDR1 as SGHTA and CDR2 as FQGNSA. The CDR3 sequence: CASSLLGQGPYEQYF. Written as DNA, the CDR3 is TGTGCCAGCAGCTTACTAGGACAGGGACCCTACGAGCAGTACTTC.

This chain links TRBV5-6 with TRBJ2-5; TRBD2 matches 8 bases. The CDR3 runs 17 residues. J was trimmed by 2 bases and V by 7 bases; bases with no gene match: 16. CDR1 is SGHDT, CDR2 YYEEEE, per germline. The CDR3 region is CASYPEHGRGTQETQYF. In DNA form, the CDR3 reads TGTGCCAGCTACCCGGAGCACGGGAGGGGTACTCAAGAGACCCAGTACTTC.

The V gene is TRBV28, the J gene TRBJ1-5, with D maybe TRBD1 (6 bases). V dropped 5 bases and J dropped 1 base, with 9 bases sitting between them. CDR1 MDHEN and CDR2 SYDVKM come from the germline V gene. This CDR3 region has 14 residues. The CDR3 loop reads CASSTGISNQPQHF. The CDR3 coding sequence is TGTGCCAGCAGTACAGGGATAAGCAATCAGCCCCAGCATTTT.

The chain is built from TRBV11-3 and TRBJ2-7, with 7 bases lining up with TRBD1. V shed 7 bases and J 3 bases; nucleotides not matched to a gene: 12. The CDR3 contains 15 residues. Germline V gene lookup returns CDR1 SGHNT and CDR2 YENEEA. Written as DNA, the CDR3 is TGTGCCAGCACGATACTGACAGGGTCGAGCTACGAGCAGTACTTC. Amino acid sequence: CASTILTGSSYEQYF.

This clone was observed many times. This sequence joins TRBV6-5 and TRBJ2-7; possible D gene TRBD1, 5 bases. Germline V gene sequence: CDR1 MNHEY, CDR2 SVGAGI. This CDR3 is built from 14 residues. V was shortened by 7 bases and J by 0 bases, with 13 bases between the two germline ends. In DNA, the CDR3 is TGTGCCAGCAAGGAACGGACATCCTCCTACGAGCAGTACTTC. Protein sequence: CASKERTSSYEQYF.

This clone was seen only a few times. The rearrangement joins TRBV29-1 to TRBJ1-1; 9 nucleotides line up with TRBD1. V shed 7 bases, J shed 1 base, and the junction held 4 bases outside the gene matches. Looked up from germline, CDR1 is SQVTM and CDR2 is ANQGSEA. The CDR3 is made up of 13 amino acids. The CDR3, as DNA: TGCAGCGCCAGGGGACAGGGGAACACTGAAGCTTTCTTT. Its translation is CSARGQGNTEAFF.

The J gene is TRBJ2-3, the V gene TRBV6-6; 7 positions match TRBD1. Trimming took 4 bases from V and 4 from J; bases not matched to a gene: 8. The CDR3 extends over 15 amino acids. The germline V gene has CDR1 MNHNY and CDR2 SVGAGI (reference sequence). CDR3 coding DNA: TGTGCCAGCAGTTCATCTGCACAGGGGCCAGATACGCAGTATTTT. This encodes CASSSSAQGPDTQYF.

The CDR3 spells CASSHPRGKSSYNEQFF. DNA for the CDR3: TGTGCCAGCAGCCATCCCCGCGGGAAGAGCTCCTACAATGAGCAGTTCTTC. The chain links TRBV14 to TRBJ2-1; tentatively, D is TRBD2 (6 bases). The V and J ends lost 3 bases and 0 bases respectively, with 15 bases between them. Germline-derived CDR1 and CDR2 are SGHDN and FVKESK. The CDR3 is made up of 17 amino acids.

The rearrangement joins TRBV9 to TRBJ1-3; tentative D call: TRBD1 (5 bases). This CDR3 is 15 amino acids long. V gave up 0 bases and J gave up 0 bases, with 7 bases separating them. CDR1 and CDR2 (germline): SGDLS, YYNGEE. CDR3 sequence (DNA): TGTGCCAGCAGCGTAGGGGGCGTCTCTGGAAACACCATATATTTT. The encoded protein is CASSVGGVSGNTIYF.

This chain connects TRBV5-1 to TRBJ1-4; perhaps TRBD1 as D (6 bases). The CDR3 consists of 15 residues. The V gene's germline CDR1 is SGHRS and CDR2 YFSETQ. Trimming removed 4 bases from V and 3 bases from J, with 13 bases in between. Written as DNA, the CDR3 is TGCGCCAGCAGCACCAGTCAGGGGTCTAATGAAAAACTGTTTTTT. Amino acid sequence: CASSTSQGSNEKLFF.

CDR3 in DNA: TGCGCCAGCAGCCAAGATTACCAGTCTAGGTCGTTTAACACTGAAGCTTTCTTT. Translated, it gives CASSQDYQSRSFNTEAFF. The chain employs TRBV4-3 and TRBJ1-1; the D is unclear. In germline, CDR1 is LGHNA, CDR2 YSLEER. This CDR3 has 18 residues. Deletions cut 0 bases from V and 2 bases from J, with 19 bases between.

The chain carries TRBV18 and TRBJ2-7; 9 bases agree with TRBD1. V trimming: 6 bases; J trimming: 1 base; junction bases outside the gene matches: 7. Germline CDR1 is KGHSH and CDR2 is LQKENI. CDR3 size: 15 residues. The CDR3 nucleotides are TGTGCCAGCTCGCAAGGACAGGGGTCTTCCTACGAGCAGTACTTC. Protein product: CASSQGQGSSYEQYF.

This chain uses TRBV6-5 with TRBJ1-5, with D perhaps matching TRBD1 (5 bases). The CDR3 consists of 14 residues. CDR1 MNHEY and CDR2 SVGAGI come from the germline V gene. V lost 5 bases and J 9 bases, leaving 17 bases between the germline ends. The CDR3 spells CASSQGGFSLPQHF. The CDR3 coding sequence is TGTGCCAGCAGTCAGGGTGGCTTTTCGTTGCCCCAGCATTTT.

This chain joins TRBV7-2 and TRBJ2-7, with no clear D. Trimming removed 5 bases from V and 1 base from J, with 12 bases in between. CDR3 length: 14 amino acids. Germline loops: CDR1 SGHTA, CDR2 FQGNSA. CDR3 sequence reads: CASSHTSWSYEQYF. CDR3 bases: TGTGCCAGCAGCCACACGTCCTGGTCCTACGAGCAGTACTTC.

The J gene is TRBJ2-5, the V gene TRBV5-1; 10 nucleotides align to TRBD1. The CDR3 consists of 18 residues. The V and J ends lost 3 bases and 4 bases, in that order; junction bases with no gene match: 15. Germline CDR1 is SGHRS and CDR2 is YFSETQ. CDR3 region: CASSSFGQGDSGGETQYF. CDR3 sequence (DNA): TGCGCCAGCAGCTCGTTCGGACAGGGGGATAGTGGTGGAGAGACCCAGTACTTC.

The gene calls are TRBV5-1 and TRBJ2-1; D unclear. Germline CDR1 reads SGHRS; CDR2 reads YFSETQ. The CDR3 has 14 residues. Between the trimmed V and J ends, which lost 0 bases and 8 bases, there was a span of 12 bases. CDR3 DNA sequence: TGCGCCAGCAGCTTGGAGGCAGCGAGCGATGAGCAGTTCTTC. It translates to CASSLEAASDEQFF.

The J gene is TRBJ2-1, the V gene TRBV9; D is undetermined. Trimming cost V 3 bases and J 6 bases, with 4 bases left between them. This CDR3 is 11 amino acids long. In germline, CDR1 is SGDLS, CDR2 YYNGEE. CDR3 sequence (DNA): TGTGCCAGCAGCGACTTCAATGAGCAGTTCTTC. Protein product: CASSDFNEQFF.

This chain connects TRBV30 to TRBJ1-3, with D possibly matching TRBD1 (6 bases). CDR1 and CDR2 from the germline V gene are GTSNPN and SVGIG (reference sequence). CDR3 length equals 15 residues. V lost 2 bases to trimming and J lost 0 bases, with 11 bases between them. In DNA form, the CDR3 reads TGTGCCTGGAGTTCAGGGGCATACTCTGGAAACACCATATATTTT. Translating gives CAWSSGAYSGNTIYF. The whole variable domain, filled in from reference TRBV30 and TRBJ1-3, reads SQTIHQWPATLVQPVGSPLSLECTVEGTSNPNLYWYRQAAGRGLQLLFYSVGIGQISSEVPQNLSASRPQDRQFILSSKKLLLSDSGFYLCAWSSGAYSGNTIYFGEGSWLTVV.

The V and J genes are TRBV2 and TRBJ2-3; TRBD2 might be the D (5 bases). The CDR3 covers 13 residues. Looked up from germline, CDR1 is SNHLY and CDR2 is FYNNEI. Trimming left V 8 bases short and J 2 bases short, with 11 bases between. The CDR3 is CASSRTYTDTQYF. The CDR3 DNA follows: TGTGCCAGCTCTAGGACTTACACAGATACGCAGTATTTT.

The chain employs TRBV5-6 and TRBJ1-1, with D unresolved. Trimming took off 4 bases at V and 1 base at J, with 8 bases between the two ends. There are 13 residues in the CDR3. Looked up from germline, CDR1 is SGHDT and CDR2 is YYEEEE. CDR3 loop: CASSAAGNTEAFF. In DNA, the CDR3 is TGTGCCAGCAGCGCAGCGGGGAACACTGAAGCTTTCTTT.

The rearrangement uses TRBV6-1 and TRBJ2-3; 10 nucleotides match TRBD2. The ends lost 5 bases at V and 2 bases at J; junction bases unmatched: 4. This CDR3 has 15 amino acids. Germline V CDR1 and CDR2: MNHNS, SASEGT. The CDR3 DNA is TGTGCCAGCAGTTGGACTAGCGGACCCACAGATACGCAGTATTTT. The encoded protein is CASSWTSGPTDTQYF.

The chain combines TRBV15 with TRBJ2-2, with D unclear. Germline V gene sequence: CDR1 LNHNV, CDR2 YYDKDF (reference sequence). The CDR3 sequence is 13 residues long. Trimming pared 1 base from V and 6 bases from J, leaving 6 bases between. CDR3 loop: CATSRGSSGELFF. Written as DNA, the CDR3 is TGTGCCACCAGCAGAGGTTCCTCCGGGGAGCTGTTTTTT.

The chain recombines TRBV12-5 with TRBJ2-2; TRBD2 is a possible D gene (5 bases). The CDR3 runs 14 residues. Per germline, CDR1 LGHNT and CDR2 FRNRAP. Trimming pared 7 bases from V and 3 bases from J, leaving 12 bases between. CDR3 sequence reads: CASAPGLYTGELFF. The CDR3 DNA follows: TGTGCTAGTGCCCCCGGACTTTACACCGGGGAGCTGTTTTTT.

The chain is built from TRBV5-1 and TRBJ2-5; D might be TRBD1 (5 bases). The last part of the DNA fits TRBJ2-7 better; the J call may be wrong. CDR3 length equals 16 residues. The germline V gene has CDR1 SGHRS and CDR2 YFSETQ. The CDR3 spells CASSLGYSGLPHEQYF. CDR3 coding DNA: TGCGCCAGCAGCTTGGGCTATTCAGGGCTGCCTCACGAGCAGTACTTC.

The chain links TRBV19 to TRBJ2-5, with a weak D call TRBD1 (6 bases). The CDR3 covers 15 residues. V lost 3 bases and J 0 bases, leaving 11 bases between the germline ends. CDR1 and CDR2 from the germline V gene are LNHDA and SQIVND (reference sequence). The CDR3 region has the DNA TGTGCCAGTAGTATGGGACAAACGTACCAAGAGACCCAGTACTTC. The encoded protein is CASSMGQTYQETQYF.

The V call is TRBV9, the J call TRBJ2-1; possibly TRBD2 for D (6 bases). Trimming pared 4 bases from V and 4 bases from J, leaving 18 bases between. Germline values: CDR1 SGDLS, CDR2 YYNGEE. This CDR3 is 16 amino acids long. In DNA form, the CDR3 reads TGTGCCAGCAGCCCTACCCCCGGGCGGGGTTACAATGAGCAGTTCTTC. Protein: CASSPTPGRGYNEQFF.

The V and J genes are TRBV21-1 and TRBJ1-5; TRBD1 was called by the table and not checked on the DNA. TRBV21-1 is described as a pseudogene. CDR3 length: 14 residues. Here the CDR3 reads CASSPHNSNQPQHF. CDR3 nucleotides: TGTGCCAGCAGCCCTCACAATAGCAATCAGCCCCAGCATTTT.

J is TRBJ2-2 and V is TRBV7-2, with a possible D match to TRBD1 (6 bases). The V gene lost 3 bases and the J gene lost 5 bases, with 10 bases spanning the gap. Germline assignment: CDR1 SGHTA and CDR2 FQGNSA. The CDR3 has 14 residues. The CDR3 nucleotides are TGTGCCAGCAGCTTCTTCAGGGGAACCGGGGAGCTGTTTTTT. Its protein product is CASSFFRGTGELFF.

V is TRBV7-9 and J is TRBJ2-1, with 8 bases that match TRBD2. CDR1 is SEHNR and CDR2 is FQNEAQ in the germline V gene (reference sequence). V lost 2 bases, J lost 3 bases, and 6 bases stayed unmatched. The CDR3 has 16 residues. CDR3 bases: TGTGCCAGCAGCTTACTTTCTCTAGCGGGCTACAATGAGCAGTTCTTC. As protein: CASSLLSLAGYNEQFF.